Sequencing of this TCR beta chain was carried out in a study of T cells expressing NK-cell markers. Study overall: Sorted CD3+CD56+NKG2C+, CD3+CD56+NKG2C- and CD3+CD56-NKG2C+ T-cell subsets were beta-chain profiled. Seven of the eight sequenced donors were classified as HCMV-seropositive, and one was classified as seronegative.

In the case of this clonotype: Its antigen is still unknown.

TCRdb re-called the 5' RACE reads; every CDR3 protein appears as one record, without DNA. The sample totals over 350,000 distinct CDR3 sequences; its top ten clones hold approximately 11%. Findings and caveats of the study: As a fraction of CD8+ T cells, dominant NKG2C+ clonotypes reached roughly 1.0-7.5% in about six donors. Also leading the CD3+CD56-NKG2C+ fraction in a handful of donors were these clonotypes.

This CDR3 contains 17 residues. Germline V gene lookup returns CDR1 SGDLS and CDR2 YYNGEE. Sequenced: blood T cells: a sorted CD56 or NKG2C T cell subset, CD4+ or CD8+ T cells, or bulk PBMC T cells (not recorded which). The gene calls are TRBV9 and TRBJ2-2; TCRdb designates TRBD2, a call that cannot be tested without DNA. The receptor comes from a woman between 50 and 59 years old in good health. CDR3 sequence reads: CASSPRTSGRSTGELFF. Looking up the rest from reference TRBV9 and TRBJ2-2 gives the full variable domain: DSGVTQTPKHLITATGQRVTLRCSPRSGDLSVYWYQQSLDQGLQFLIQYYNGEERAKGNILERFSAQQFPDLHSELNLSSLELGDSALYFCASSPRTSGRSTGELFFGEGSRLTVL.